Listed here are 32 T cell receptor beta chains from one sample, sequenced in a study of T-cell reconstitution after alpha-beta-depleted transplantation in children. Unique molecular identifiers were incorporated into the prepared TCRbeta library. TCRdb analysed the PCR reads with MiXCR anew, one entry per CDR3 protein. The sample lists thousands of distinct CDR3 sequences; 5.3% were seen once. Sequenced material: PBMCs, mostly from graft donor cells, taken 180 days after TCRalphabeta/CD19-depleted stem cell transplant. The origin of the receptors is a child less than two years old who had a stem cell transplant for acute myeloid leukemia, so the T cells may come from the graft donor.

Judged by abundance, this clonotype is medium-sized. This chain uses TRBV12-3 or TRBV12-4 with TRBJ2-5, with 8 bases lining up with TRBD2. This CDR3 contains 14 residues. The junction had 4 bases not matched to a gene; V was cut back by 6 bases and J by 1 base. The CDR3 is CASSFSGTQETQYF. DNA of the CDR3: TGTGCCAGCAGCTTTAGCGGGACCCAAGAGACCCAGTACTTC.

In this sample, this clonotype turned up many times. V usage is TRBV12-3 or TRBV12-4 and J usage is TRBJ2-1, with TRBD2 matching 9 bases. V shed 6 bases and J 0 bases; nucleotides not matched to a gene: 3. CDR3 length equals 15 residues. The CDR3 DNA reads as TGTGCCAGCAGCCTAGCGGGGAGCTCCTACAATGAGCAGTTCTTC. This gives the protein CASSLAGSSYNEQFF.

This clonotype turned up a few times. The chain links TRBV23-1 to TRBJ1-1, with D hard to call. TRBV23-1 is assigned to the ORF class and has an uncertain function. The CDR3 has 12 amino acids. V shed 9 bases and J shed 1 base, with 9 bases lying between them. CDR3 sequence reads: CARRGPNTEAFF. In nucleotides, the CDR3 is TGCGCCAGACGAGGGCCGAACACTGAAGCTTTCTTT.

In this sample, this clonotype turned up many times. This sequence joins TRBV15 and TRBJ1-1; D not certain. The V end was cut by 0 bases, the J end by 4 bases, with 9 bases between. Per the germline V gene, CDR1 is LNHNV and CDR2 is YYDKDF (reference sequence). The CDR3 extends over 14 amino acids. DNA of the CDR3: TGTGCCACCAGCAGAGATATTTTGGTCACTGAAGCTTTCTTT. Its translation is CATSRDILVTEAFF.

At least ten counts were recorded for this clonotype. A read error may be the cause here, since a much bigger clone is one base away. This sequence joins TRBV7-9 and TRBJ2-2; D remains unclear. Germline CDR1 reads SEHNR; CDR2 reads FQNEAQ (reference sequence). Deletions cut 5 bases from V and 3 bases from J, with 4 bases between. This CDR3 comprises 12 residues. The CDR3 DNA reads as TGTGCCAGCAGCCTCGACACCGGGGAGCTGTTTTTT. The encoded protein is CASSLDTGELFF.

There are many counts of this clonotype. The chain uses TRBV28 and TRBJ1-2; 7 positions match TRBD1. Germline trimming cut 2 bases from V and 4 bases from J; bases unmatched to any gene: 7. Per the germline V gene, CDR1 is MDHEN and CDR2 is SYDVKM. The CDR3 consists of 15 residues. CDR3 protein: CASSLITGEGYGYTF. The CDR3 DNA is TGTGCCAGCAGTTTAATCACAGGGGAAGGCTATGGCTACACCTTC.

The table lists this clonotype with many counts. CDR3 sequence (DNA): TGCGCCAGCAGTCTGGACAGGGGGCGAGGACTGTACTTC. Translation gives CASSLDRGRGLYF. This rearrangement joins TRBV10-1 to TRBJ2-7; TRBD1 aligns across 11 bases. V gave up 5 bases and J gave up 12 bases; unmatched junction bases: 9. The CDR3 loop spans 13 amino acids. Germline CDR1 is WNHNN and CDR2 is SYGVQD (reference sequence).

This clonotype showed up many times. V and J are TRBV7-2 and TRBJ2-1; D is ambiguous. Per germline, CDR1 SGHTA and CDR2 FQGNSA. Trimming left V 7 bases short and J 6 bases short, with 13 bases between. The CDR3 is made up of 13 amino acids. CDR3 amino acids: CASTPAALNEQFF. The CDR3 DNA follows: TGTGCCAGCACCCCGGCGGCACTCAATGAGCAGTTCTTC.

In this sample, this clonotype turned up many times. The chain is built from TRBV6-2 or TRBV6-3 and TRBJ2-2, with a weak D call TRBD1 (5 bases). Germline values: CDR1 MNHEY, CDR2 SVGEGT. V lost 4 bases, J lost 1 base, and 10 bases lay in between. The CDR3 totals 15 residues. CDR3 sequence: CASSFGQGNTGELFF. The CDR3 DNA reads TGTGCCAGCAGTTTTGGGCAGGGGAACACCGGGGAGCTGTTTTTT.

Relative to its sample, this clonotype is medium-sized. This sequence joins TRBV4-1 and TRBJ1-1, with 7 bases fitting TRBD1. The CDR3 length is 14 residues. The J segment lost 1 base and the V segment lost 5 bases, leaving 4 bases of the junction unmatched. Germline CDR1 MGHRA, CDR2 YSYEKL. In nucleotides, the CDR3 is TGCGCCAGCAGCTACCGGGACAGGAACACTGAAGCTTTCTTT. This codes for CASSYRDRNTEAFF.

This clonotype is medium-sized (0.01 to 0.1%) in the sample. The rearrangement uses TRBV20-1 and TRBJ2-3; D might be TRBD1 or TRBD2, each matching 6 bases. V was shortened by 3 bases and J by 1 base, with 14 bases between the two germline ends. The CDR3 contains 15 residues. Germline values: CDR1 DFQATT, CDR2 SNEGSKA (reference sequence). The chain's CDR3 is CSASLEGVGTDTQYF. The CDR3 coding sequence is TGCAGTGCTAGTTTGGAGGGGGTGGGCACAGATACGCAGTATTTT.

In its sample, this clonotype was seen many times. The chain links TRBV24-1 to TRBJ2-1; 8 bases align to TRBD2. This CDR3 has 16 amino acids. CDR1 is KGHDR and CDR2 is SFDVKD in the germline V gene. V lost 1 base and J lost 5; bases outside the gene matches: 6. CDR3 coding DNA: TGTGCCACCAGTGATTTAAGACGAGCGGGGGACAATGAGCAGTTCTTC. Translated: CATSDLRRAGDNEQFF.

In this sample, this clonotype is medium-sized. This chain uses TRBV7-2 with TRBJ1-1; maybe TRBD1 (6 bases). CDR3 length: 12 residues. The germline CDR1 and CDR2 sequences are SGHTA and FQGNSA. V dropped 1 base and J dropped 10 bases, with 10 bases sitting between them. The CDR3 DNA follows: TGTGCCAGCAGCTTAGGGGGGCCCAGAGCTTTCTTT. Protein: CASSLGGPRAFF.

This clonotype was detected many times. The V gene is TRBV20-1, the J gene TRBJ2-7; D possibly corresponds to TRBD2 (6 bases). Trimming removed 5 bases from V and 2 bases from J, with 13 bases in between. CDR3 length: 13 residues. The V gene's germline CDR1 is DFQATT and CDR2 SNEGSKA (reference sequence). CDR3 sequence: CSAFSGAAYEQYF. DNA of the CDR3: TGCAGTGCTTTTAGCGGAGCCGCCTACGAGCAGTACTTC.

This clonotype has at least ten counts. The chain links TRBV20-1 to TRBJ2-1, with D perhaps TRBD1 or TRBD2 (5 bases each). The CDR3 consists of 16 residues. Deletions cut 5 bases from V and 0 bases from J, with 17 bases between. Germline values: CDR1 DFQATT, CDR2 SNEGSKA (reference sequence). The CDR3: CSAPRGAGNSYNEQFF. The CDR3 bases are TGCAGTGCTCCCCGAGGGGCAGGGAACTCCTACAATGAGCAGTTCTTC.

This clonotype was counted at least ten times. CDR3 nucleotides: TGTGCCAGCAGCTTAGATACCCCAGATACGCAGTATTTT. Translated: CASSLDTPDTQYF. This sequence joins TRBV7-8 and TRBJ2-3; D call uncertain. The ends were cut back, 1 base at V and 4 bases at J, with 6 bases in the middle. The CDR3 has 13 residues. CDR1 and CDR2 from the germline V gene are SGHVS and FQNEAQ. Based on the CDR3 plus reference TRBV7-8 and TRBJ2-3, the full variable domain is GAGVSQSPRYKVAKRGQDVALRCDPISGHVSLFWYQQALGQGPEFLTYFQNEAQLDKSGLPSDRFFAERPEGSVSTLKIQRTQQEDSAVYLCASSLDTPDTQYFGPGTRLTVL.

This clonotype was recorded many times. V and J are TRBV20-1 and TRBJ2-3; D perhaps matches TRBD1 (6 bases). This CDR3 is 16 amino acids long. Germline V gives CDR1 DFQATT, CDR2 SNEGSKA (reference sequence). With 3 bases removed from V and 2 bases from J, the gap between germline ends came to 18 bases. CDR3 loop: CSARATGQTLTDTQYF. CDR3 DNA: TGCAGTGCTAGGGCCACGGGACAAACTCTCACAGATACGCAGTATTTT.

This clonotype was picked up many times. This chain links TRBV7-6 with TRBJ2-2; perhaps TRBD2 as D (6 bases). The CDR3 runs to 16 residues. The V end was cut by 3 bases, the J end by 0 bases, with 11 bases between. The V gene's germline CDR1 is SGHVS and CDR2 FNYEAQ. CDR3 DNA sequence: TGTGCCAGCAGCTTCGTACTAGCCTCGAACACCGGGGAGCTGTTTTTT. Translation gives CASSFVLASNTGELFF.

This clonotype was picked up many times. This rearrangement joins TRBV7-9 to TRBJ2-7, with TRBD2 matching over 7 bases. V lost 0 bases to trimming and J lost 3 bases; unmatched junction nucleotides: 5. The CDR3 loop spans 15 amino acids. Germline values: CDR1 SEHNR, CDR2 FQNEAQ (reference sequence). The CDR3 protein is CASSLALAVVYEQYF. CDR3 DNA sequence: TGTGCCAGCAGCTTAGCCCTAGCGGTCGTCTACGAGCAGTACTTC. The entire variable domain, with the rest obtained from reference TRBV7-9 and TRBJ2-7, is as follows: DTGVSQNPRHKITKRGQNVTFRCDPISEHNRLYWYRQTLGQGPEFLTYFQNEAQLEKSRLLSDRFSAERPKGSFSTLEIQRTEQGDSAMYLCASSLALAVVYEQYFGPGTRLTVT.

Relative to its sample, this clonotype is medium-sized. J is TRBJ2-5 and V is TRBV5-1, with D perhaps matching TRBD1 (6 bases). This CDR3 contains 14 residues. Germline V gene lookup returns CDR1 SGHRS and CDR2 YFSETQ. V dropped 4 bases and J dropped 4 bases, with 14 bases sitting between them. This chain's CDR3 is CASSPGQFGETQYF. In DNA form, the CDR3 reads TGCGCCAGCAGCCCCGGACAGTTTGGAGAGACCCAGTACTTC. The whole variable domain, filled in from reference TRBV5-1 and TRBJ2-5, reads KAGVTQTPRYLIKTRGQQVTLSCSPISGHRSVSWYQQTPGQGLQFLFEYFSETQRNKGNFPGRFSGRQFSNSRSEMNVSTLELGDSALYLCASSPGQFGETQYFGPGTRLLVL.

The V call is TRBV20-1, the J call TRBJ2-7; D unresolved. CDR1 is DFQATT, CDR2 SNEGSKA, per germline (reference sequence). V was cut by 0 bases and J by 6 bases, with 9 bases left in between. CDR3 length equals 12 residues. CDR3 sequence reads: CSARDCGSEQYF. CDR3 coding DNA: TGCAGTGCTAGAGATTGTGGAAGCGAGCAGTACTTC.

Within the sample, this clonotype is medium-sized (0.01 to 0.1%). The gene calls are TRBV7-2 and TRBJ2-5, with 7 positions matching TRBD2. Germline CDR1 reads SGHTA; CDR2 reads FQGNSA. The CDR3 length is 16 residues. V was pared by 3 bases and J by 5 bases, with 12 bases of the junction left unmatched. For the CDR3, the DNA is TGTGCCAGCAGCTTGGGCCGCGGGAGAGCGGTCGAGACCCAGTACTTC. Protein product: CASSLGRGRAVETQYF. Together with reference TRBV7-2 and TRBJ2-5, the CDR3 gives the full variable domain: GAGVSQSPSNKVTEKGKDVELRCDPISGHTALYWYRQSLGQGLEFLIYFQGNSAPDKSGLPSDRFSAERTGGSVSTLTIQRTQQEDSAVYLCASSLGRGRAVETQYFGPGTRLLVL.

In its sample, this clonotype ranks as medium-sized. This chain joins TRBV29-1 and TRBJ2-2, with a weak D call TRBD2 (6 bases). The CDR3 length is 12 residues. CDR1 and CDR2 from the germline V gene are SQVTM and ANQGSEA. The CDR3 DNA reads as TGCAGGGGGGGTTTTGCTAACGGGGAGCTGTTTTTT. Translated, it gives CRGGFANGELFF.

This clonotype came up many times. CDR3 loop: CASSLISGAGGGTQYF. In nucleotides, the CDR3 is TGTGCCAGCAGCTTGATCAGCGGGGCAGGCGGGGGTACGCAGTATTTT. The chain combines TRBV5-6 with TRBJ2-3; 7 positions agree with TRBD2. The CDR3 runs to 16 residues. Germline V gene lookup returns CDR1 SGHDT and CDR2 YYEEEE. Trimming at V came to 1 base and at J to 8 bases, leaving 13 bases not matched to a gene.

By share of the sample, this clonotype is medium-sized. The rearrangement joins TRBV20-1 to TRBJ2-1; the D call may be TRBD1 or TRBD2 (5 bases each). The CDR3 totals 14 residues. From germline, CDR1 is DFQATT and CDR2 SNEGSKA (reference sequence). V lost 6 bases to trimming and J lost 0 bases, with 12 bases between them. CDR3 in DNA: TGCAGTGCAACACCAGGGAGCTCCTACAATGAGCAGTTCTTC. It is translated as CSATPGSSYNEQFF.

This clonotype was counted at least ten times. The rearrangement uses TRBV7-9 and TRBJ2-3; 8 bases are a match to TRBD2. The CDR3 runs 16 residues. With V trimmed by 6 bases and J by 2 bases, 10 bases remained unmatched. Looked up from germline, CDR1 is SEHNR and CDR2 is FQNEAQ (reference sequence). CDR3 in amino acids: CASSSQRGSFTDTQYF. The CDR3 DNA reads as TGTGCCAGCAGTTCTCAGCGGGGGAGCTTCACAGATACGCAGTATTTT.

This clonotype came up a few times. The chain has TRBV12-5 and TRBJ2-1, with TRBD2 matching 14 bases. Trimming at V came to 5 bases and at J to 9 bases, leaving 6 bases not matched to a gene. This CDR3 is built from 15 residues. The germline gives CDR1 LGHNT, CDR2 FRNRAP. This chain's CDR3 is CASGEGTSGSGEQFF. The CDR3 coding sequence is TGTGCTAGTGGTGAGGGGACTAGCGGGAGTGGTGAGCAGTTCTTC.

In this sample, this clonotype turned up many times. The chain combines TRBV21-1 with TRBJ2-7; the table gives TRBD1 as D, unverified against the DNA. TRBV21-1 is termed a pseudogene. This CDR3 contains 16 residues. CDR3 bases: TGTGCCAGCAGCAAATTGGGCTCGGGACAGAACAACGAGCAGTACTTC. It codes for CASSKLGSGQNNEQYF.

This clonotype was recorded at least ten times. V usage is TRBV21-1 and J usage is TRBJ1-5; the D call of TRBD1 is as the table states it, not checked on the DNA. TRBV21-1 counts as a pseudogene. The CDR3 loop spans 14 amino acids. CDR3 sequence reads: CASSRRQRNQPQHF. CDR3 nucleotides: TGTGCCAGCAGCCGCCGACAGCGCAATCAGCCCCAGCATTTT.

By share, this clonotype ranks as medium-sized. V gene TRBV5-1 combines with J gene TRBJ2-1; D remains ambiguous. Germline V gives CDR1 SGHRS, CDR2 YFSETQ. The CDR3 is 16 amino acids. V lost 0 bases and J 0 bases, leaving 10 bases between the germline ends. The CDR3 reads CASSLVGHGSYNEQFF. The DNA of the CDR3 is TGCGCCAGCAGCTTGGTTGGCCACGGCTCCTACAATGAGCAGTTCTTC.

This clonotype was counted at least ten times. The V call is TRBV5-1, the J call TRBJ2-3, with a tentative D call TRBD2 (7 bases). Deletions cut 2 bases from V and 1 base from J, with 14 bases between. Germline CDR1 SGHRS, CDR2 YFSETQ. The length of the CDR3 is 16 residues. CDR3 protein: CASSLTSGGGTDTQYF. The CDR3 DNA is TGCGCCAGCAGCTTAACCTCGGGGGGCGGCACAGATACGCAGTATTTT.

This clonotype showed up just once. CDR3 in amino acids: CASIGGASGPYGQYF. The DNA for the CDR3 is TGTGCCAGCATCGGGGGGGCTAGCGGCCCCTATGGGCAGTACTTC. V is TRBV6-1 and J is TRBJ2-7, with 8 bases identical to TRBD2. CDR3 length: 15 amino acids. V shed 7 bases and J 9 bases; nucleotides not matched to a gene: 17. Germline V gene lookup returns CDR1 MNHNS and CDR2 SASEGT.